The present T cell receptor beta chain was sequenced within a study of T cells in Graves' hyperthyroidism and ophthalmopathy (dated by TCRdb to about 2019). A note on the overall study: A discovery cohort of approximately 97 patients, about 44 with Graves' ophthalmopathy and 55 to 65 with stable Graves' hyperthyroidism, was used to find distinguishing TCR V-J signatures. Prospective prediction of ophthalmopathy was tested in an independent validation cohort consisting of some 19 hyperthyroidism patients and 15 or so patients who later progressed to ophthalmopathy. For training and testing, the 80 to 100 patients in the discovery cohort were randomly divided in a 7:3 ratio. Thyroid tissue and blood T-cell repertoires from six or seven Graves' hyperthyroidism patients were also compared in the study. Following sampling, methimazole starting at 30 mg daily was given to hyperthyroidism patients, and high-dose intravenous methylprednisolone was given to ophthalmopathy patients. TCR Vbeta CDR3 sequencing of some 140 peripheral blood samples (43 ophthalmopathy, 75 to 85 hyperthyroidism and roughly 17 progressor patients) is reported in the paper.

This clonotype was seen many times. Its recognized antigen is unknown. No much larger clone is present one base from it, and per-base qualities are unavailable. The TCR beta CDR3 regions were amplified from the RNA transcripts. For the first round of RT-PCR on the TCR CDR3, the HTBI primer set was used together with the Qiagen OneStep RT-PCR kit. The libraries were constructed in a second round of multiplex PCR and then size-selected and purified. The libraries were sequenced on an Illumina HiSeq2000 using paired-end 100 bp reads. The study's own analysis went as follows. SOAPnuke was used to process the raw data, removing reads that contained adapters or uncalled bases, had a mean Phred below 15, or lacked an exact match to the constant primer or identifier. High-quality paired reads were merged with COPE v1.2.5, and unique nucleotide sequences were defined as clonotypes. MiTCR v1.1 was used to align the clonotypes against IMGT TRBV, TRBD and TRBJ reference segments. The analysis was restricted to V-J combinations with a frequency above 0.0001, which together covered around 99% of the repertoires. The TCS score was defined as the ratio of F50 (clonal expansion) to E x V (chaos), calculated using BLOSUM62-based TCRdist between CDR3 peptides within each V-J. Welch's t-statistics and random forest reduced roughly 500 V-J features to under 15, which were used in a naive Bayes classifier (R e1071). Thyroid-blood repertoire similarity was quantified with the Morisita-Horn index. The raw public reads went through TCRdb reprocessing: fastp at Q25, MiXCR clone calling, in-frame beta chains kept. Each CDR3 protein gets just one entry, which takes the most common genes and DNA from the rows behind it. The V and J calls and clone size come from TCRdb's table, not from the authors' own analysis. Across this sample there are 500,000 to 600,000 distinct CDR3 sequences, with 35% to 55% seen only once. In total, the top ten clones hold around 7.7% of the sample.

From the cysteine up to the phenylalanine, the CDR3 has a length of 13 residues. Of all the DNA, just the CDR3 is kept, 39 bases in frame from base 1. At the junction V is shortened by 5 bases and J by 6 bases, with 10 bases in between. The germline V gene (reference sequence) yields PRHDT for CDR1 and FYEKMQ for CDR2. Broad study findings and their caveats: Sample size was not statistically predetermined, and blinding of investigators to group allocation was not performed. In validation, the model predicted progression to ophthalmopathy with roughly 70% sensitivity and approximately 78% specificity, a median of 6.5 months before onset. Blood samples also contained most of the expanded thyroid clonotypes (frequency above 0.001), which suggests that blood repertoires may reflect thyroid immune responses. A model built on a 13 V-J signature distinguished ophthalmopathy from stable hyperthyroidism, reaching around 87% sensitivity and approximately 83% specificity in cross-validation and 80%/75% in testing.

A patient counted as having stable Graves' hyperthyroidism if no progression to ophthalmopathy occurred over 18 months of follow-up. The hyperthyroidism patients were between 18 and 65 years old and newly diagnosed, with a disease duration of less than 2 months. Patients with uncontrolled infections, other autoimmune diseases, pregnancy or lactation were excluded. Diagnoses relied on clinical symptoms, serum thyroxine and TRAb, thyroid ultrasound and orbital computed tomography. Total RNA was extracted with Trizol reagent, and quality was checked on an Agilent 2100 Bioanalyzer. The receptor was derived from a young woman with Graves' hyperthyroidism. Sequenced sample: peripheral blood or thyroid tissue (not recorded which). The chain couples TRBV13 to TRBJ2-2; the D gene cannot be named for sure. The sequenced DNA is TGTGCCAGCAGCCCCGGTTTGGCCGGGGAGCTGTTTTTT. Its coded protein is CASSPGLAGELFF.